The 29 T cell receptor beta chains below were found in one sample sequenced in a study of T cell changes during pregnancy in multiple sclerosis. Sequenced by immunoSEQ multiplex PCR; TCRdb stores in-frame clones only, minus some. The table lists over 60,000 clones, 75% to 95% of them singletons. Specimen: CD4+ T cells from peripheral blood mononuclear cells, collected in the third trimester of pregnancy. The receptors shown here come from a female donor in good health, enrolled as a control in a pregnancy study.

This chain links TRBV5-1 with TRBJ1-6; no clear D. This CDR3 is built from 15 residues. CDR1 and CDR2 from the germline V gene are SGHRS and YFSETQ. Trimming pared 0 bases from V and 8 bases from J, leaving 12 bases between. CDR3: CASSLAGEGYSPLHF. In DNA, the CDR3 is TGCGCCAGCAGCTTGGCCGGGGAAGGTTATTCACCCCTCCACTTT. Variable domain in full (rest from reference TRBV5-1 and TRBJ1-6): KAGVTQTPRYLIKTRGQQVTLSCSPISGHRSVSWYQQTPGQGLQFLFEYFSETQRNKGNFPGRFSGRQFSNSRSEMNVSTLELGDSALYLCASSLAGEGYSPLHFGNGTRLTVT.

The rearrangement uses TRBV30 and TRBJ1-2; 7 positions match TRBD1. This CDR3 has 15 amino acids. CDR1 is GTSNPN and CDR2 is SVGIG in the germline V gene (reference sequence). With V trimmed by 0 bases and J by 2 bases, 6 bases remained unmatched. The CDR3 loop is CAWSVAGTANYGYTF. The CDR3 bases are TGTGCCTGGAGTGTCGCCGGGACAGCCAACTATGGCTACACCTTC.

The CDR3 nucleotides read TGTGCCAGCAGCCCCTGGACTAGCGGGGGAGATGAGACCCAGTACTTC. This sequence encodes CASSPWTSGGDETQYF. The chain uses TRBV6-6 and TRBJ2-5; 13 bases are a match to TRBD2. This CDR3 is built from 16 residues. Germline CDR1 and CDR2: MNHNY and SVGAGI (reference sequence). The ends lost 6 bases at V and 5 bases at J; junction bases unmatched: 9.

CDR3 nucleotides: TGTGCCTGGAGAACTAGCGGGGCGGATACGCAGTATTTT. Amino acids: CAWRTSGADTQYF. The chain uses TRBV30 and TRBJ2-3, with TRBD2 identical over 10 bases. The V segment lost 3 bases and the J segment 6 bases; nucleotides outside the gene matches: 3. The CDR3 sequence is 13 residues long. Germline CDR1 GTSNPN, CDR2 SVGIG (reference sequence).

V is TRBV7-2 and J is TRBJ2-1, with D unclear. V was shortened by 0 bases and J by 3 bases, with 3 bases between the two germline ends. CDR1 and CDR2 from the germline V gene are SGHTA and FQGNSA. CDR3 size: 13 residues. The CDR3 spells CASSLASYNEQFF. CDR3 nucleotides: TGTGCCAGCAGCTTAGCCAGCTACAATGAGCAGTTCTTC.

V usage is TRBV20-1 and J usage is TRBJ2-7, with D possibly being TRBD2 (5 bases). Germline CDR1 and CDR2: DFQATT and SNEGSKA (reference sequence). Trimming stripped 3 bases from V and 5 bases from J, with 8 bases between. The CDR3 is 11 residues long. The CDR3 sequence is CSASFGDEQYF. CDR3 DNA sequence: TGCAGTGCTAGTTTCGGGGACGAGCAGTACTTC.

This clone appeared a single time. V is TRBV9 and J is TRBJ1-1, with TRBD1 matching 8 bases. Germline lookup yields CDR1 SGDLS and CDR2 YYNGEE. V lost 1 base to trimming and J lost 4 bases; unmatched junction nucleotides: 3. The CDR3 covers 14 residues. CDR3 loop: CASSVNTGGTEAFF. CDR3 nucleotide sequence: TGTGCCAGCAGCGTAAATACAGGGGGCACTGAAGCTTTCTTT.

The J gene is TRBJ1-2, the V gene TRBV6-5, with D possibly being TRBD1 (6 bases). Per the germline V gene, CDR1 is MNHEY and CDR2 is SVGAGI. The length of the CDR3 is 14 residues. The ends were cut back, 7 bases at V and 5 bases at J, with 17 bases in the middle. CDR3: CASTTRGAGYGYTF. The DNA for the CDR3 is TGTGCCAGCACCACCCGGGGGGCGGGGTATGGCTACACCTTC.

The chain combines TRBV9 with TRBJ2-5; TRBD2 matches 9 bases. CDR3 length: 19 amino acids. After removal of 0 bases from V and 2 bases from J, the junction contained 14 bases not matched to a gene. The germline CDR1 and CDR2 sequences are SGDLS and YYNGEE. Written as DNA, the CDR3 is TGTGCCAGCAGCGTAGGGGATAGCGGGGGCCTTCTAACTCAAGAGACCCAGTACTTC. It specifies CASSVGDSGGLLTQETQYF.

The chain is built from TRBV7-9 and TRBJ2-5; 8 positions match TRBD2. Germline assignment: CDR1 SEHNR and CDR2 FQNEAQ (reference sequence). The V gene end was trimmed by 4 bases and the J gene end by 4 bases; junction bases not matched to a gene: 2. CDR3 length: 13 residues. The CDR3 DNA sequence: TGTGCCAGCAGCTGGGGACTAGGAGAGACCCAGTACTTC. Translated, it gives CASSWGLGETQYF.

This clone was picked up one time. The chain links TRBV5-6 to TRBJ1-1; 7 nucleotides match TRBD1. CDR1 is SGHDT, CDR2 YYEEEE, per germline. Germline trimming cut 3 bases from V and 6 bases from J; bases unmatched to any gene: 8. This CDR3 has 14 residues. Here the CDR3 DNA reads TGTGCCAGCAGCTCGGACAGGTCAATGTCTGAAGCTTTCTTT. As protein: CASSSDRSMSEAFF.

The chain carries TRBV7-9 and TRBJ2-7; 9 nucleotides align to TRBD1. CDR1 is SEHNR and CDR2 is FQNEAQ in the germline V gene (reference sequence). The CDR3 extends over 15 amino acids. Trimming removed 5 bases from V and 4 bases from J; junction bases left unmatched: 9. CDR3 loop: CASSQGQGVWYEQYF. DNA of the CDR3: TGTGCCAGCAGCCAGGGACAGGGCGTTTGGTACGAGCAGTACTTC.

The gene calls are TRBV15 and TRBJ2-7, with a weak D call TRBD1 (6 bases). Germline loops: CDR1 LNHNV, CDR2 YYDKDF (reference sequence). This CDR3 region has 14 residues. V lost 1 base and J 7 bases, leaving 14 bases between the germline ends. CDR3 DNA sequence: TGTGCCACCAGCAGAGTGGACAGTTCGGGAGAGCAGTACTTC. Amino acids: CATSRVDSSGEQYF.

This clone has just one count. The chain has TRBV30 and TRBJ2-3; D possibly corresponds to TRBD1 (6 bases). Germline lookup yields CDR1 GTSNPN and CDR2 SVGIG (reference sequence). V gave up 0 bases and J gave up 2 bases, with 9 bases separating them. This CDR3 contains 14 residues. The CDR3 loop reads CAWSVGQPTDTQYF. CDR3 DNA: TGTGCCTGGAGTGTTGGACAGCCCACAGATACGCAGTATTTT.

The chain couples TRBV7-9 to TRBJ1-1; a possible D gene is TRBD1 (5 bases). The V end lost 1 base, the J end lost 11 bases, and 20 bases lay between the germline ends. The CDR3 loop spans 15 amino acids. The germline gives CDR1 SEHNR, CDR2 FQNEAQ (reference sequence). The CDR3 spells CASSLGGTLGMWAFF. CDR3 bases: TGTGCCAGCAGCTTAGGGGGCACACTGGGAATGTGGGCTTTCTTT.

This clone has just a few counts. The sample contains more than one DNA sequence encoding this CDR3. The chain has TRBV30 and TRBJ1-1; a possible D gene is TRBD1 (6 bases). Germline CDR1 reads GTSNPN; CDR2 reads SVGIG (reference sequence). CDR3 length equals 13 residues. With 0 bases removed from V and 4 bases from J, the gap between germline ends came to 9 bases. Here the CDR3 reads CAWSVVRGTEAFF. As DNA, the CDR3 is TGTGCCTGGAGTGTAGTCAGGGGCACTGAAGCTTTCTTT.

The gene calls are TRBV19 and TRBJ1-5; D might be TRBD1 (5 bases). Trimming left V 5 bases short and J 4 bases short, with 12 bases between. Germline CDR1 and CDR2: LNHDA and SQIVND (reference sequence). The CDR3 is 14 amino acids. This chain's CDR3 is CASSPQVGNQPQHF. In DNA form, the CDR3 reads TGTGCCAGTAGTCCACAGGTGGGGAATCAGCCCCAGCATTTT. Based on the CDR3 plus reference TRBV19 and TRBJ1-5, the full variable domain is DGGITQSPKYLFRKEGQNVTLSCEQNLNHDAMYWYRQDPGQGLRLIYYSQIVNDFQKGDIAEGYSVSREKKESFPLTVTSAQKNPTAFYLCASSPQVGNQPQHFGDGTRLSIL.

This chain uses TRBV7-2 with TRBJ1-4; D is possibly TRBD1 (5 bases). V was trimmed by 2 bases and J by 6 bases, leaving 13 bases between them. Germline V lookup: CDR1 SGHTA, CDR2 FQGNSA. The CDR3 is 15 amino acids. CDR3 bases: TGTGCCAGCAGCTTATTAGACAGTCGATATGAAAAACTGTTTTTT. It specifies CASSLLDSRYEKLFF. Together with reference TRBV7-2 and TRBJ1-4, the CDR3 gives the full variable domain: GAGVSQSPSNKVTEKGKDVELRCDPISGHTALYWYRQSLGQGLEFLIYFQGNSAPDKSGLPSDRFSAERTGGSVSTLTIQRTQQEDSAVYLCASSLLDSRYEKLFFGSGTQLSVL.

The gene calls are TRBV6-6 and TRBJ2-1; 11 nucleotides align to TRBD1. Germline V gene data show CDR1 as MNHNY and CDR2 as SVGAGI (reference sequence). V trimming: 5 bases; J trimming: 8 bases; junction bases outside the gene matches: 11. The CDR3 has 16 residues. The CDR3 reads CASSTPDRGRMDEQFF. In DNA form, the CDR3 reads TGTGCCAGCAGTACACCGGACAGGGGGCGCATGGATGAGCAGTTCTTC.

The chain links TRBV13 to TRBJ2-3; D possibly corresponds to TRBD2 (6 bases). Germline-derived CDR1 and CDR2 are PRHDT and FYEKMQ (reference sequence). This CDR3 contains 21 residues. V lost 3 bases, J lost 0 bases, and 28 bases lay in between. The CDR3 reads CASSFGDHRDFRTTSTDTQYF. The CDR3 nucleotides are TGTGCCAGCAGCTTTGGAGACCACCGGGACTTTCGAACCACTAGCACAGATACGCAGTATTTT.

The chain couples TRBV30 to TRBJ1-1; D not certain. This CDR3 contains 11 residues. CDR1 and CDR2 from the germline V gene are GTSNPN and SVGIG (reference sequence). V lost 3 bases to trimming and J lost 7 bases, with 9 bases between them. The CDR3, as DNA: TGTGCCTGGAGGCGGGTGATTGAAGCTTTCTTT. Protein: CAWRRVIEAFF.

The rearrangement links TRBV6-6 to TRBJ1-2; no firm D call. Germline V lookup: CDR1 MNHNY, CDR2 SVGAGI (reference sequence). Trimming cost V 2 bases and J 6 bases, with 7 bases left between them. The CDR3 length is 12 residues. CDR3 DNA sequence: TGTGCCAGCAGTTACCGCGGAAATGGCTACACCTTC. Protein product: CASSYRGNGYTF.

The V call is TRBV5-1, the J call TRBJ2-1; TRBD1 aligns across 7 bases. The CDR3 contains 16 residues. Germline trimming cut 1 base from V and 6 bases from J; bases unmatched to any gene: 10. Germline V gives CDR1 SGHRS, CDR2 YFSETQ. In DNA form, the CDR3 reads TGCGCCAGCAGCTTGATGGGGACAGACTCATCCAATGAGCAGTTCTTC. Translating it yields CASSLMGTDSSNEQFF.

The chain is built from TRBV12-5 and TRBJ2-7, with 10 bases matching TRBD1. CDR1 is LGHNT, CDR2 FRNRAP, per germline. The CDR3 length is 15 residues. Unmatched junction bases numbered 5, after V lost 1 base and J lost 5 bases. CDR3 region: CASGLARQGAHEQYF. In DNA, the CDR3 is TGTGCTAGTGGTTTGGCCCGACAGGGGGCTCACGAGCAGTACTTC.

V and J are TRBV27 and TRBJ2-7, with D perhaps matching TRBD1 (5 bases). Deletions cut 6 bases from V and 5 bases from J, with 20 bases between. Germline lookup yields CDR1 MNHEY and CDR2 SMNVEV (reference sequence). This CDR3 contains 15 residues. The chain's CDR3 is CASSRQSGRRNEQYF. The CDR3 DNA follows: TGTGCCAGCAGCAGACAGTCGGGTAGGCGGAACGAGCAGTACTTC.

The J gene is TRBJ2-7, the V gene TRBV15; 8 nucleotides align to TRBD2. Per the germline V gene, CDR1 is LNHNV and CDR2 is YYDKDF (reference sequence). The CDR3 length is 14 residues. V lost 0 bases and J lost 7; bases outside the gene matches: 5. The CDR3 protein is CATSREGGGYEQYF. CDR3 nucleotide sequence: TGTGCCACCAGCAGAGAGGGCGGGGGGTATGAGCAGTACTTC.

The chain employs TRBV4-2 and TRBJ1-2, with TRBD1 identical over 8 bases. This CDR3 contains 15 residues. Trimming cost V 4 bases and J 8 bases; bases outside gene matches: 12. CDR1 and CDR2 (germline): LGHNA, YNFKEQ. CDR3 sequence reads: CASSPQARQGAGYTF. Here the CDR3 DNA reads TGTGCCAGCAGCCCACAAGCCCGGCAGGGGGCAGGCTACACCTTC.

This clone was seen just once. The V call is TRBV5-8, the J call TRBJ1-5; 7 bases are a match to TRBD1. CDR1 and CDR2 from the germline V gene are SGHTS and YDEGEE. The CDR3 runs to 16 residues. V trimming: 4 bases; J trimming: 1 base; junction bases outside the gene matches: 8. CDR3 sequence (DNA): TGTGCCAGCAGCAGAAACAGGGGTAGGAGCAATCAGCCCCAGCATTTT. This translates into CASSRNRGRSNQPQHF.

This clone was recorded once. The chain combines TRBV4-1 with TRBJ1-2; TRBD1 might be the D (5 bases). The CDR3 is 16 residues long. Trimming stripped 0 bases from V and 4 bases from J, with 15 bases between. Germline assignment: CDR1 MGHRA and CDR2 YSYEKL. The CDR3 loop is CASSQDQGRTAYGYTF. CDR3 sequence (DNA): TGCGCCAGCAGCCAAGATCAGGGCAGGACCGCCTATGGCTACACCTTC.